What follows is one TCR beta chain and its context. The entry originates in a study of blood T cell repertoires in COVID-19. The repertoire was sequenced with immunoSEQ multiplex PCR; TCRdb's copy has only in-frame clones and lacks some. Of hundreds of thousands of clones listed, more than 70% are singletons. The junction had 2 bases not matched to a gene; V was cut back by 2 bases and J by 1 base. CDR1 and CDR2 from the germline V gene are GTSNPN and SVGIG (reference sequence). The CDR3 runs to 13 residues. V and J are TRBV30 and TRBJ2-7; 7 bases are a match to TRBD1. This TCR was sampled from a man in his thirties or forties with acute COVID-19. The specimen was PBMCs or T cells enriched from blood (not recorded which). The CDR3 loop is CAWSRDRSYEQYF. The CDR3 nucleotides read TGTGCCTGGAGTCGGGACAGATCCTACGAGCAGTACTTC.